This T cell receptor beta chain was documented in a study of PD-1 blockade in classical Hodgkin lymphoma. TCRdb keeps only in-frame clones here, not all; method: immunoSEQ multiplex PCR. The repertoire holds roughly 61,000 clones, with roughly 90% as singletons. This clone is a singleton in its sample. Germline loops: CDR1 MNHEY, CDR2 SMNVEV (reference sequence). This CDR3 comprises 14 residues. Trimming took 4 bases from V and 8 from J, leaving 14 bases between them. Each and every patient relapsed after autologous stem cell transplantation, and patients got differing brentuximab vedotin exposure. The V and J genes are TRBV27 and TRBJ1-4; D uncertain. Sequencing was performed on peripheral blood mononuclear cells (PBMCs), taken before the second cycle of nivolumab. This sequence originates from a human donor with classical Hodgkin lymphoma. CDR3 DNA: TGTGCCAGCAGTTCTCCGTTAAATGGGGAAAAACTGTTTTTT. Its protein product is CASSSPLNGEKLFF. The full variable domain, its missing parts supplied by reference TRBV27 and TRBJ1-4, is EAQVTQNPRYLITVTGKKLTVTCSQNMNHEYMSWYRQDPGLGLRQIYYSMNVEVTDKGDVPEGYKVSRKEKRNFPLILESPSPNQTSLYFCASSSPLNGEKLFFGSGTQLSVL.